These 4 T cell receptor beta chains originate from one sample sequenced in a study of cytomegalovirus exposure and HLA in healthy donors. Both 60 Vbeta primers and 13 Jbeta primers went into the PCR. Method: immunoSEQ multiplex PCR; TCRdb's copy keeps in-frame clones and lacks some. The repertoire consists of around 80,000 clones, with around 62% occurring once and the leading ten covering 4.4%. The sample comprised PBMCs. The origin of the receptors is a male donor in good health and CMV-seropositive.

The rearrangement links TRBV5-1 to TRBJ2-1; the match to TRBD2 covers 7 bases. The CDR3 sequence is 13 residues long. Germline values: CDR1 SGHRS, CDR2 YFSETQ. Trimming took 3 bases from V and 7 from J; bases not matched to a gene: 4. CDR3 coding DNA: TGCGCCAGCAGCTCCGGGAGGACAAATGAGCAGTTCTTC. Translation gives CASSSGRTNEQFF.

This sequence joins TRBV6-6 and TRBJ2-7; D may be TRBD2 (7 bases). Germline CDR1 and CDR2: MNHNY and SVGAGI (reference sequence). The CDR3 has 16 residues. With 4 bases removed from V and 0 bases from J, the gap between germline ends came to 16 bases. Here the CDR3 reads CASSWGLADSSYEQYF. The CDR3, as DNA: TGTGCCAGCAGTTGGGGGCTAGCGGACAGCTCCTACGAGCAGTACTTC.

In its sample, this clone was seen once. The DNA for the CDR3 is TGTGCCAGCAGTTTATCAGCCCGGCGGGAGCAGTACTTC. Residues: CASSLSARREQYF. The V gene is TRBV28, the J gene TRBJ2-7; no clear D gene. The V end lost 1 base, the J end lost 7 bases, and 11 bases lay between the germline ends. The V gene's germline CDR1 is MDHEN and CDR2 SYDVKM. CDR3 length: 13 residues.

This chain's CDR3 is CASSGGRNYSPLHF. The CDR3 DNA follows: TGTGCCAGCAGTGGGGGGCGTAATTATTCACCCCTCCACTTT. The chain has TRBV6-1 and TRBJ1-6, with D perhaps TRBD1 (6 bases). The V gene's germline CDR1 is MNHNS and CDR2 SASEGT. V was pared by 4 bases and J by 8 bases, with 12 bases between. The CDR3 spans 14 residues.